Below, one T cell receptor (beta chain) is given with its context. The source of the sample is a study of blood T cell repertoires in COVID-19. The assay was immunoSEQ multiplex PCR, and TCRdb's table has in-frame clones only and misses some. The sample carries approximately 450,000 clones, about 85% recorded once. Participants reported their clinical history, and cohort assignment relied on those reports. Trimming removed 5 bases from V and 4 bases from J, with 11 bases in between. This CDR3 spans 13 amino acids. The V gene's germline CDR1 is SGHNT and CDR2 YENEEA. The receptor was isolated from a woman aged 18-29 years with acute COVID-19. The chain links TRBV11-3 to TRBJ1-1, with D hard to call. The sequenced material came from PBMCs or T cells enriched from blood (not recorded which). CDR3 residues: CASSAISGTEAFF. In DNA, the CDR3 is TGTGCCAGCAGCGCTATATCTGGCACTGAAGCTTTCTTT.